Listed below are T cell receptor beta chains from one sample, sequenced in a study of OX40 agonist ivuxolimab in advanced cancers. The repertoire was sequenced with immunoSEQ multiplex PCR; TCRdb's copy has only in-frame clones and lacks some. The data show 89,000 or so clones, 85% to 90% seen once. This sample comprised CD4+ or CD8+ T cells sorted from blood, obtained in a trial of the OX40 agonist ivuxolimab. These receptors originate from an adult with an advanced solid tumor such as melanoma, head and neck, liver or kidney cancer. CDR3s include the opening cysteine and the closing phenylalanine or tryptophan. The D gene is left open where the match is weak. Part of the rows lack a size; the others show once, few, many or a class for expanded clones.

TRBJ1-5	TRBV4-2	.	TRBD1	TGTGCCAGCAGCCACGGACAGGGGGGCAATCAGCCCCAGCATTTT	CASSHGQGGNQPQHF
TRBJ2-5	TRBV10-3	.	TRBD2	TGTGCCATCAGCGACAAGCGGGGTCAAGAGACCCAGTACTTC	CAISDKRGQETQYF
TRBJ1-4	TRBV5-6	few	TRBD1	TGTGCCAGCAGGGGACAGGCCGCAACTAATGAAAAACTGTTTTTT	CASRGQAATNEKLFF
TRBJ1-4	TRBV6-1	.	.	TGTGCCAGCAGTGCCGCAGGATGGCAGGGGAGTGAAAAACTGTTTTTT	CASSAAGWQGSEKLFF
TRBJ2-1	TRBV21-1	.	.	TGTGCCAGCAGCAGCGAAGGTCGGCGGTACAATGAGCAGTTCTTC	CASSSEGRRYNEQFF
TRBJ2-3	TRBV4-3	.	.	TGCGCCAGCAGCCAAGCGAGTACAGATACGCAGTATTTT	CASSQASTDTQYF
TRBJ2-7	TRBV5-1	.	.	TGCGCCAGCAGCTGGGACAAGTCCTACGAGCAGTACTTC	CASSWDKSYEQYF
TRBJ1-3	TRBV7-2	.	TRBD1	TGTGCCAGCAGCTTAGGAGGGACAGGGGGCTTCGGAAACACCATATATTTT	CASSLGGTGGFGNTIYF
TRBJ2-7	TRBV27	.	.	TGTGCCAGCAGTCTCCGGGGGAACTACGAGCAGTACTTC	CASSLRGNYEQYF
TRBJ1-5	TRBV5-8	.	.	TGTGCCAGCCCCCCAAGACCCGGGACCGAGCATCAGCCCCAGCATTTT	CASPPRPGTEHQPQHF
TRBJ2-3	TRBV7-7	.	.	TGTGCTAGCAGCTCAACAATATCGGAGACAGATACGCAGTATTTT	CASSSTISETDTQYF
TRBJ2-1	TRBV7-8	.	.	TGTGCCAGCAGCCCCCCCGGGGTGCAGTTCTTC	CASSPPGVQFF
TRBJ2-3	TRBV19	few	.	TGTGCCAGTAGTGGGTATACAGATACGCAGTATTTT	CASSGYTDTQYF
TRBJ2-4	TRBV5-5	.	.	TGTGCCAGCAGTACCGGGACAGAGCGGGAGCCTCACTTC	CASSTGTEREPHF
TRBJ2-3	TRBV28	.	.	TGTGCCAGCAGTTGGTACGCGGGCAGCACAGATACGCAGTATTTT	CASSWYAGSTDTQYF
TRBJ1-3	TRBV4-2	.	.	TGTGCCAGCAGTCCTACCCGCTCTGGAAACACCATATATTTT	CASSPTRSGNTIYF
TRBJ1-1	TRBV28	.	.	TGTGCCAGCAGCCGGGGAAGCAGGGGTGGTGCTGAAGCTTTCTTT	CASSRGSRGGAEAFF
TRBJ1-5	TRBV5-1	once	.	TGCGCCAGCAGCACGGAGGGGTCTGGCAATCAGCCCCAGCATTTT	CASSTEGSGNQPQHF
TRBJ2-6	TRBV6-1	once	TRBD2	TGTGCCAGCAGTGGATCTAGCGGGCTTGGGGCCAACGTCCTGACTTTC	CASSGSSGLGANVLTF
TRBJ1-2	TRBV4-2	few	.	TGTGCCAGCAGCCAACGGACCGAGTATGGCTACACCTTC	CASSQRTEYGYTF
TRBJ2-5	TRBV19	.	TRBD1	TGTGCCAGTAGAGGACAGGGAAAAGAGACCCAGTACTTC	CASRGQGKETQYF
TRBJ2-7	TRBV6-5	.	TRBD2	TGTGCCAGCAGACCCCTAGCGGGAGCCTCCTACGAGCAGTACTTC	CASRPLAGASYEQYF
TRBJ2-5	TRBV9	.	.	TGTGCCAGCAGCGTAGGTGTCCGGCGGGGCCAAGAGACCCAGTACTTC	CASSVGVRRGQETQYF
TRBJ2-1	TRBV11-2	.	.	TGTGCCAGCAGCCGCGCGGGACTGCTCAATGAGCAGTTCTTC	CASSRAGLLNEQFF
TRBJ2-3	TRBV6-1	.	TRBD2	TGTGCCAGCAGGCCCCCGGGACTAGCGACAGATACGCAGTATTTT	CASRPPGLATDTQYF
TRBJ2-1	TRBV5-1	.	.	TGCGCCAGCAGCTTGGAAAGGGGTGAGCAGTTCTTC	CASSLERGEQFF
TRBJ2-5	TRBV6-5	.	TRBD1	TGTGCCAGCAGGATGACAGGGAGAGAGACCCAGTACTTC	CASRMTGRETQYF
TRBJ2-3	TRBV18	.	.	TGTGCCAGCTCACGGGAGACAGATACGCAGTATTTT	CASSRETDTQYF
TRBJ2-3	TRBV30	.	.	TGTGCCTGGGAGCCGGGACGGACCACAGATACGCAGTATTTT	CAWEPGRTTDTQYF
TRBJ1-5	TRBV28	.	.	TGTGCCAGCAGCCCCGGGACACACCATCAGCCCCAGCATTTT	CASSPGTHHQPQHF
TRBJ2-6	TRBV2	.	TRBD1	TGTGCCGGCGTAACAGGGGTCGGGGCCAACGTCCTGACTTTC	CAGVTGVGANVLTF
TRBJ2-2	TRBV30	.	TRBD1	TGTGCCTGGTCGGGGGACAGGGACACCGGGGAGCTGTTTTTT	CAWSGDRDTGELFF
TRBJ2-2	TRBV19	.	TRBD2	TGTGCCAGTATGCGGAGCGGGAGAAGCGACACCGGGGAGCTGTTTTTT	CASMRSGRSDTGELFF
TRBJ2-7	TRBV18	.	.	TGTGCCAGCTCACTGGGGACACTAGGAGGTTACGAGCAGTACTTC	CASSLGTLGGYEQYF
TRBJ2-3	TRBV9	.	TRBD2	TGTGCCAGCAGCGGGACTAGCGGGACCCCAGATACGCAGTATTTT	CASSGTSGTPDTQYF
TRBJ2-5	TRBV7-6	.	TRBD2	TGTGCCAGCAGCCGGACTAGCGGGGGGACCCAGTACTTC	CASSRTSGGTQYF
TRBJ2-5	TRBV27	.	.	TGTGCCAGCAGTTCCGGGCAGGGGAGGGAGACCCAGTACTTC	CASSSGQGRETQYF
TRBJ2-3	TRBV9	.	TRBD2	TGTGCCAGCAGCGGGGTGGGAGGGCAATCATCAGATACGCAGTATTTT	CASSGVGGQSSDTQYF
TRBJ2-3	TRBV4-3	once	.	TGCGCCAGCAGCCAAGGTCTGGGATACACAGATACGCAGTATTTT	CASSQGLGYTDTQYF
TRBJ2-2	TRBV4-2	.	.	TGTGCCAGCAGCCAAGCGTTTTTGGGTAACGGGGAGCTGTTTTTT	CASSQAFLGNGELFF
TRBJ1-2	TRBV9	.	.	TGTGCCAGCGGGAGAGGTTCGAAATCTAACTATGGCTACACCTTC	CASGRGSKSNYGYTF
TRBJ2-3	TRBV5-4	few	.	TGTGCCAGCAGCTCGCCGTCGGCTATCGGCACAGATACGCAGTATTTT	CASSSPSAIGTDTQYF
TRBJ2-1	TRBV5-4	.	.	TGTGCCAGCAGCTTGGCCTTAGGAGGGGGGACCTACAATGAGCAGTTCTTC	CASSLALGGGTYNEQFF
TRBJ2-1	TRBV7-9	.	TRBD2	TGTGCCAGCAGCCGCACTAGCGGCTACAATGAGCAGTTCTTC	CASSRTSGYNEQFF
TRBJ1-2	TRBV5-1	few	.	TGCGCCAGCAGCCCCTCACAGGGTCGGGGCTATGGCTACACCTTC	CASSPSQGRGYGYTF
TRBJ2-2	TRBV7-8	few	.	TGTGCCAGCAGCCCACAGGGCGGGAGACGAAACACCGGGGAGCTGTTTTTT	CASSPQGGRRNTGELFF
TRBJ2-7	TRBV28	.	.	TGTGCCAGCAGTTTCCGCTCCTCCTACGAGCAGTACTTC	CASSFRSSYEQYF